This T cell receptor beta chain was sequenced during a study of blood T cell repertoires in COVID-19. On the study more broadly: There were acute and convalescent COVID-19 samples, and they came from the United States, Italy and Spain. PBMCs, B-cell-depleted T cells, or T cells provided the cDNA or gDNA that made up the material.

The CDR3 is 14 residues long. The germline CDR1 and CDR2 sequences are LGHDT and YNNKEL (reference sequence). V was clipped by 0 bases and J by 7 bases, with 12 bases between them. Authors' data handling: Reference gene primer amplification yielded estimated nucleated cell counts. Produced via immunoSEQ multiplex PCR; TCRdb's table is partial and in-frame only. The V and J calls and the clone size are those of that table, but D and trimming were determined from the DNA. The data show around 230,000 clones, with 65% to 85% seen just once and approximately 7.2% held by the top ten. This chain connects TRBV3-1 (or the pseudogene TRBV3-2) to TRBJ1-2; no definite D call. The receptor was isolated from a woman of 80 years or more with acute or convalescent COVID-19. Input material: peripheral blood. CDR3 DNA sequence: TGTGCCAGCAGCCAAGATCCCCGGGTTAGTGGCTACACCTTC. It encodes CASSQDPRVSGYTF.